A single sample gave rise to the 20 T cell receptor beta chains below, sequenced in a study of metastatic and nonmetastatic thyroid tumors (dated by TCRdb to the early 2020s). Receptor libraries were prepared by PCR. Instrument on record: Illumina HiSeq 4000. TCRdb handled the public reads itself, with Q25 trimming in fastp and clone calling in MiXCR, and kept productive beta chains. Across this sample there are 60,000 to 85,000 clones, with around 19% seen only once. About 13% of the sample rests with the top ten. No patient had received any treatment before thyroid surgery. Sample: blood. Source of these receptors: a female donor with papillary thyroid cancer or a benign thyroid nodule (not recorded which). Some clones in this sample may be carry-over from other donors' samples.

This clone was seen at least ten times. The chain joins TRBV7-2 to TRBJ2-5; D is unclear. Trimming shortened V by 6 bases and J by 5 bases, and 16 bases separated the two germline ends. CDR1 is SGHTA, CDR2 FQGNSA, per germline. CDR3 size: 14 residues. The chain's CDR3 is CASSSARDGETQYF. The CDR3 DNA reads TGTGCCAGCAGTTCAGCCCGCGATGGGGAGACCCAGTACTTC.

This clone was picked up many times. The CDR3 here is CASSFLVRTDTQYF. CDR3 nucleotides: TGTGCCAGCAGTTTCCTCGTACGCACAGATACGCAGTATTTT. V is TRBV12-3 or TRBV12-4 and J is TRBJ2-3; D is uncertain. The CDR3 runs 14 residues. Trimming removed 3 bases at V and 1 base at J, with 8 bases between.

This clone appeared many times. This chain joins TRBV19 and TRBJ2-1, with 7 bases matching TRBD2. V was pared by 3 bases and J by 2 bases, with 1 base of the junction left unmatched. This CDR3 spans 14 amino acids. Germline V gene sequence: CDR1 LNHDA, CDR2 SQIVND (reference sequence). CDR3 region: CASSMREPYNEQFF. CDR3 DNA sequence: TGTGCCAGTAGTATGCGGGAGCCCTACAATGAGCAGTTCTTC.

This clone was recorded at least ten times. The V call is TRBV9, the J call TRBJ1-2, with D unclear. This CDR3 is 14 amino acids long. Germline V CDR1 and CDR2: SGDLS, YYNGEE. Trimming took off 6 bases at V and 4 bases at J, with 16 bases between the two ends. CDR3 DNA: TGTGCCAGCACCCACTCCGGGGAGGGCTATGGCTACACCTTC. Amino acids: CASTHSGEGYGYTF.

This clone was detected a few times. A much larger clone lies one base from this, so it may be a read error. Within the sample, other DNA sequences also encode this same CDR3. This chain uses TRBV5-5 with TRBJ1-2, with 7 bases identical to TRBD1. V gave up 0 bases and J gave up 5 bases; unmatched junction bases: 10. Germline CDR1 and CDR2: SGHKS and YYEKEE (reference sequence). The CDR3 runs to 16 residues. CDR3 loop: CASSLGAYGTEYGYTF. DNA for the CDR3: TGTGCCAGCAGCTTGGGGGCATATGGGACAGAGTATGGCTACACCTTC.

This chain joins TRBV5-1 and TRBJ1-2; D is possibly TRBD1 (5 bases). Trimming shortened V by 0 bases and J by 0 bases, and 6 bases separated the two germline ends. CDR3 length: 14 amino acids. CDR1 is SGHRS, CDR2 YFSETQ, per germline. The CDR3 is CASSLGGSNYGYTF. The CDR3 coding sequence is TGCGCCAGCAGCTTGGGGGGCTCTAACTATGGCTACACCTTC.

This clone occurred many times. This rearrangement joins TRBV18 to TRBJ2-7; no firm D call. The CDR3 runs 11 residues. Germline V gene lookup returns CDR1 KGHSH and CDR2 LQKENI. V lost 4 bases and J lost 4, with 5 bases in between. The chain's CDR3 is CASSLEYEQYF. CDR3 nucleotide sequence: TGTGCCAGCTCACTTGAGTACGAGCAGTACTTC.

There are many counts of this clone. V and J are TRBV5-1 and TRBJ2-7; D tentatively fits TRBD1 or TRBD2 (5 bases each). Germline V gene data show CDR1 as SGHRS and CDR2 as YFSETQ. Trimming took off 4 bases at V and 1 base at J, with 12 bases between the two ends. The CDR3 has 14 amino acids. The CDR3 spells CASSLRDASYEQYF. CDR3 nucleotides: TGCGCCAGCAGCCTCCGGGACGCTTCCTACGAGCAGTACTTC.

Ten or more counts support this clone. The rearrangement joins TRBV18 to TRBJ1-1; D is ambiguous. The CDR3 is 14 amino acids. Trimming removed 3 bases at V and 0 bases at J, with 8 bases between. The germline gives CDR1 KGHSH, CDR2 LQKENI. CDR3 amino acids: CASSPARMNTEAFF. As DNA, the CDR3 is TGTGCCAGCTCACCGGCCCGGATGAACACTGAAGCTTTCTTT.

This clone was seen only a few times. The rearrangement links TRBV6-1 to TRBJ2-7; 9 positions match TRBD2. CDR3 length: 13 residues. Germline V CDR1 and CDR2: MNHNS, SASEGT. V shed 6 bases, J shed 6 bases, and the junction held 6 bases outside the gene matches. The DNA of the CDR3 is TGTGCCAGCAGATTCGGACTAGCGAGCGAGCAGTACTTC. Translated, it gives CASRFGLASEQYF.

Many counts were recorded for this clone. The rearrangement links TRBV9 to TRBJ2-7; 7 positions agree with TRBD1. CDR3 length: 12 amino acids. V was clipped by 3 bases and J by 6 bases; unmatched bases: 3. Germline V gives CDR1 SGDLS, CDR2 YYNGEE. The CDR3 sequence: CASSAHRGEQYF. CDR3 sequence (DNA): TGTGCCAGCAGCGCTCACAGGGGCGAGCAGTACTTC. Complete variable domain (other parts from reference TRBV9 and TRBJ2-7): DSGVTQTPKHLITATGQRVTLRCSPRSGDLSVYWYQQSLDQGLQFLIQYYNGEERAKGNILERFSAQQFPDLHSELNLSSLELGDSALYFCASSAHRGEQYFGPGTRLTVT.

Only one count was recorded for this clone. The chain links TRBV5-1 to TRBJ2-3; D is possibly TRBD2 (6 bases). Trimming stripped 10 bases from V and 2 bases from J, with 17 bases between. From germline, CDR1 is SGHRS and CDR2 YFSETQ. The CDR3 covers 14 residues. In DNA, the CDR3 is TGCGCCGCGGGGCGGGCCTCACCCACAGATACGCAGTATTTT. This translates into CAAGRASPTDTQYF.

This clone was counted only a few times. The chain combines TRBV15 with TRBJ1-2; possibly TRBD1 for D (6 bases). Germline-derived CDR1 and CDR2 are LNHNV and YYDKDF (reference sequence). This CDR3 spans 15 amino acids. Trimming took off 0 bases at V and 8 bases at J, with 16 bases between the two ends. The DNA of the CDR3 is TGTGCCACCAGCAGAGAGGGCGGGGGCGACGGGGGCTACACCTTC. Translating gives CATSREGGGDGGYTF.

V usage is TRBV5-1 and J usage is TRBJ2-3, with D possibly matching TRBD2 (5 bases). The V and J ends lost 2 bases and 2 bases respectively, with 12 bases between them. The germline CDR1 and CDR2 sequences are SGHRS and YFSETQ. The CDR3 is made up of 15 amino acids. CDR3 protein: CASSFGLADTDTQYF. The CDR3 coding sequence is TGCGCCAGCAGCTTCGGGCTAGCAGACACAGATACGCAGTATTTT. Full variable domain (remainder filled in from reference TRBV5-1 and TRBJ2-3): KAGVTQTPRYLIKTRGQQVTLSCSPISGHRSVSWYQQTPGQGLQFLFEYFSETQRNKGNFPGRFSGRQFSNSRSEMNVSTLELGDSALYLCASSFGLADTDTQYFGPGTRLTVL.

Many counts were recorded for this clone. V is TRBV11-2 and J is TRBJ2-1; TRBD2 agrees at 8 bases. V lost 1 base and J lost 9; bases outside the gene matches: 11. Germline CDR1 reads SGHAT; CDR2 reads FQNNGV. The CDR3 loop spans 16 amino acids. The DNA for the CDR3 is TGTGCCAGCAGCTTAGTTACCAGCGGGAGAATCCTTGAGCAGTTCTTC. Encoded protein: CASSLVTSGRILEQFF.

This clone has ten or more counts. The chain couples TRBV18 to TRBJ2-7, with D maybe TRBD2 (6 bases). The CDR3 has 14 residues. CDR1 and CDR2 from the germline V gene are KGHSH and LQKENI. V shed 3 bases and J shed 4 bases, with 13 bases lying between them. CDR3 DNA sequence: TGTGCCAGCTCACCCGGGGGTGGAAGATACGAGCAGTACTTC. Translating it yields CASSPGGGRYEQYF.

The rearrangement uses TRBV20-1 and TRBJ2-7; D perhaps matches TRBD2 (6 bases). Trimming removed 3 bases at V and 1 base at J, with 10 bases between. The CDR3 consists of 13 residues. Looked up from germline, CDR1 is DFQATT and CDR2 is SNEGSKA (reference sequence). The CDR3: CSARGRDSYEQYF. The CDR3, as DNA: TGCAGTGCTAGGGGGCGGGATTCCTACGAGCAGTACTTC.

In this sample, this clone turned up many times. This chain joins TRBV11-1 and TRBJ2-7, with 8 bases lining up with TRBD2. Germline V gene lookup returns CDR1 SGHAT and CDR2 FQDESV (reference sequence). The CDR3 length is 16 residues. V lost 4 bases to trimming and J lost 5 bases; unmatched junction nucleotides: 13. In nucleotides, the CDR3 is TGTGCCAGCAGCTCCAATGAGCGGGAGTATATCCACGAGCAGTACTTC. Encoded protein: CASSSNEREYIHEQYF.

There are many counts of this clone. J is TRBJ2-7 and V is TRBV10-2; D gene ambiguous. CDR1 is WSHSY and CDR2 is SAAADI in the germline V gene. V was shortened by 3 bases and J by 2 bases, with 11 bases between the two germline ends. The CDR3 consists of 14 residues. The CDR3: CASSDVDFPYEQYF. The CDR3 DNA sequence: TGCGCCAGCAGTGACGTCGACTTTCCCTACGAGCAGTACTTC.

In nucleotides, the CDR3 is TGTGCCAGCTCACCCACTCCAGATAACTATGGCTACACCTTC. Encoded protein: CASSPTPDNYGYTF. V and J are TRBV18 and TRBJ1-2; D uncertain. V was clipped by 3 bases and J by 1 base, with 9 bases between them. The CDR3 is made up of 14 amino acids. Per germline, CDR1 KGHSH and CDR2 LQKENI. The full variable domain, in which reference TRBV18 and TRBJ1-2 provide the parts outside the CDR3, is NAGVMQNPRHLVRRRGQEARLRCSPMKGHSHVYWYRQLPEEGLKFMVYLQKENIIDESGMPKERFSAEFPKEGPSILRIQQVVRGDSAAYFCASSPTPDNYGYTFGSGTRLTVV.